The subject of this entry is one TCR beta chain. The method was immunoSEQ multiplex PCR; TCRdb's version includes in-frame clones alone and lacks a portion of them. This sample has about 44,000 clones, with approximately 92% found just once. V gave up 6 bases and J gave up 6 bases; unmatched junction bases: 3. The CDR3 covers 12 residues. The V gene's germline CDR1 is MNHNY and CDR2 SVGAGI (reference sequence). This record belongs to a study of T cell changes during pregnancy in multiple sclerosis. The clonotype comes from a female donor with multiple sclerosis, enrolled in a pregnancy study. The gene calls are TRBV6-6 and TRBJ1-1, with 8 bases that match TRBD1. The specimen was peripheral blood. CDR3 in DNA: TGTGCCAGCAGACCGGACAGGGCTGAAGCTTTCTTT. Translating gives CASRPDRAEAFF.